A selection of T cell receptor beta chains follows, all from one sample in a study of vaccination and CD4 T cells after COVID-19. Via MiXCR, TCRdb re-called the PCR reads, giving one row per CDR3 protein. The sample contains over 15,000 distinct CDR3 sequences, approximately 45% of which appear only once. The antigens for these receptors are not known. This sample comprised CD4+ T cells from blood, cultured in vitro, obtained after SARS-CoV-2 vaccination. These receptors all stem from a human donor who had recovered from COVID-19. CDR3s include the opening cysteine and the closing phenylalanine or tryptophan. The order of the fields is J gene, V gene, clone size, D gene, CDR3 length, CDR3 protein, CDR3 DNA. A D gene is named only where the DNA matches it firmly. Rows may omit the clone size; those that give it use once, few, many or a size class.

j_gene: TRBJ1-1; v_gene: TRBV30; abundance: NA; d_gene: NA; len: 14; CDR3aa: CAWSPTIMNTEAFF; CDR3nt: TGTGCCTGGAGCCCGACAATCATGAACACTGAAGCTTTCTTT
j_gene: TRBJ1-6; v_gene: TRBV6-1; abundance: NA; d_gene: NA; len: 15; CDR3aa: CASKARPGANSPLHF; CDR3nt: TGTGCCAGCAAGGCTAGGCCAGGGGCTAATTCACCCCTCCACTTT
j_gene: TRBJ2-7; v_gene: TRBV19; abundance: NA; d_gene: NA; len: 15; CDR3aa: CATQPVGGREYEQYF; CDR3nt: TGTGCCACCCAGCCCGTAGGCGGTCGGGAATACGAGCAGTACTTC
j_gene: TRBJ2-4; v_gene: TRBV20-1; abundance: few; d_gene: NA; len: 14; CDR3aa: CSARGMGHRNIQYF; CDR3nt: TGCAGTGCTAGAGGTATGGGACATCGAAACATTCAGTACTTC
j_gene: TRBJ2-1; v_gene: TRBV27; abundance: NA; d_gene: TRBD2; len: 17; CDR3aa: CASTPSGLREGGNEQFF; CDR3nt: TGTGCCAGCACCCCTTCCGGTTTGCGGGAGGGAGGGAATGAGCAGTTCTTC
j_gene: TRBJ2-2; v_gene: TRBV7-2; abundance: medium-sized; d_gene: NA; len: 14; CDR3aa: CACAPLQNTGELFF; CDR3nt: TGTGCCTGTGCGCCGTTACAGAACACCGGGGAGCTGTTTTTT
j_gene: TRBJ2-5; v_gene: TRBV15; abundance: NA; d_gene: TRBD1; len: 16; CDR3aa: CATSTRTGWFVETQYF; CDR3nt: TGTGCCACCAGCACTCGGACAGGGTGGTTTGTAGAGACCCAGTACTTC
j_gene: TRBJ2-6; v_gene: TRBV27; abundance: NA; d_gene: NA; len: 16; CDR3aa: CASSFRGAQGANVLTF; CDR3nt: TGTGCCAGCAGTTTCAGGGGGGCGCAAGGGGCCAACGTCCTGACTTTC
j_gene: TRBJ2-1; v_gene: TRBV7-9; abundance: NA; d_gene: NA; len: 14; CDR3aa: CASRPNGPYNEQFF; CDR3nt: TGTGCCAGCAGACCAAATGGACCCTACAATGAGCAGTTCTTC
j_gene: TRBJ2-5; v_gene: TRBV5-4; abundance: NA; d_gene: NA; len: 14; CDR3aa: CASSLGGRRETQYF; CDR3nt: TGTGCCAGCAGCTTGGGGGGGAGGAGAGAGACCCAGTACTTC
j_gene: TRBJ2-2; v_gene: TRBV19; abundance: few; d_gene: TRBD2; len: 16; CDR3aa: CASSGLAGGPTGELFF; CDR3nt: TGTGCCAGTAGCGGTCTAGCGGGAGGGCCCACCGGGGAGCTGTTTTTT
j_gene: TRBJ1-5; v_gene: TRBV27; abundance: few; d_gene: NA; len: 15; CDR3aa: CASRQGSYSNQPQHF; CDR3nt: TGTGCCAGCAGGCAGGGCTCCTATAGCAATCAGCCCCAGCATTTT
j_gene: TRBJ2-3; v_gene: TRBV15; abundance: few; d_gene: NA; len: 12; CDR3aa: CATSRVADTQYF; CDR3nt: TGTGCCACCAGCAGAGTAGCAGATACGCAGTATTTT
j_gene: TRBJ1-3; v_gene: TRBV18; abundance: NA; d_gene: NA; len: 15; CDR3aa: CASSPTTASGNTIYF; CDR3nt: TGTGCCAGCTCACCCACGACGGCCTCTGGAAACACCATATATTTT
j_gene: TRBJ2-3; v_gene: TRBV7-9; abundance: once; d_gene: TRBD2; len: 18; CDR3aa: CASSGLAGGPTTLNTQYF; CDR3nt: TGTGCCAGCAGTGGACTAGCGGGAGGGCCCACGACTTTGAATACGCAGTATTTT
j_gene: TRBJ2-3; v_gene: TRBV15; abundance: few; d_gene: TRBD2; len: 16; CDR3aa: CATSRAAGGGADTQYF; CDR3nt: TGTGCCACCAGCAGAGCGGCGGGAGGGGGGGCAGATACGCAGTATTTT